A single sample is the source of the 18 T cell receptor beta chains below, sequenced in a study of OX40 agonist ivuxolimab in advanced cancers. Clones were read by immunoSEQ multiplex PCR, and TCRdb kept only the in-frame ones, dropping some. The sample shows fewer than 100,000 clones, roughly 84% of them seen only once. This specimen consisted of CD4+ or CD8+ T cells sorted from blood, obtained in a trial of the OX40 agonist ivuxolimab. The source is an adult with an advanced solid tumor such as melanoma, head and neck, liver or kidney cancer.

This clone was recorded only once. The V and J genes are TRBV2 and TRBJ1-5; TRBD1 is a possible D gene (6 bases). The germline V and J ends were trimmed by 4 bases and 3 bases, with 13 bases remaining between them. The CDR3 is made up of 15 amino acids. In germline, CDR1 is SNHLY, CDR2 FYNNEI. In nucleotides, the CDR3 is TGTGCCAGCAGTGCAGGGGCTGGGGACAATCAGCCCCAGCATTTT. It is translated as CASSAGAGDNQPQHF.

The rearrangement joins TRBV4-3 to TRBJ2-3; 8 bases line up with TRBD2. Germline V gene lookup returns CDR1 LGHNA and CDR2 YSLEER. V dropped 0 bases and J dropped 4; count of bases not matched to a gene: 6. This CDR3 spans 16 amino acids. CDR3 sequence (DNA): TGCGCCAGCAGCCAAGAGCTAGCGGGTCGATCAGATACGCAGTATTTT. It encodes CASSQELAGRSDTQYF.

V and J are TRBV4-1 and TRBJ2-7; no definite D call. CDR1 MGHRA and CDR2 YSYEKL come from the germline V gene. The CDR3 consists of 15 residues. V lost 1 base and J 4 bases, leaving 14 bases between the germline ends. CDR3 sequence (DNA): TGCGCCAGCAGCCAAGCCACCACAACAGCATACGAGCAGTACTTC. As protein: CASSQATTTAYEQYF.

This chain connects TRBV7-3 to TRBJ2-7, with 7 bases matching TRBD2. Unmatched junction bases numbered 4, after V lost 3 bases and J lost 2 bases. CDR3 length equals 14 residues. The germline V gene has CDR1 SGHTA and CDR2 FQGTGA. CDR3 loop: CASSLGGQPYEQYF. In nucleotides, the CDR3 is TGTGCCAGCAGCTTGGGAGGGCAACCCTACGAGCAGTACTTC.

This clone appeared a single time. The CDR3 loop is CASSFSFSDRSLSTNEKLFF. The CDR3 DNA is TGTGCCAGCAGTTTCTCCTTCTCGGACAGGTCATTGAGTACTAATGAAAAACTGTTTTTT. The rearrangement uses TRBV28 and TRBJ1-4; 7 nucleotides agree with TRBD1. This CDR3 region has 20 residues. The germline V gene has CDR1 MDHEN and CDR2 SYDVKM. V was pared by 3 bases and J by 2 bases, with 18 bases of the junction left unmatched.

Details on this clone: A read error may account for a junction end that differs from germline. The J gene is TRBJ2-2, the V gene TRBV5-4; the D gene is possibly TRBD2 (6 bases). The CDR3 spans 18 residues. Germline CDR1 is SGHNT and CDR2 is YYREEE (reference sequence). The CDR3 DNA reads as TGTGCCAGCAACTTGAGCCCGGAGACTAGACACCACACCGGGGAGCTGTTTTTT. The encoded protein is CASNLSPETRHHTGELFF.

The CDR3 coding sequence is TGTGCCAGCAGCTTAAGACAGGGGGAAGGTCAGCCCCAGCATTTT. It encodes CASSLRQGEGQPQHF. This chain joins TRBV7-2 and TRBJ1-5; 9 bases agree with TRBD1. V lost 2 bases, J lost 6 bases, and 5 bases stayed unmatched. The germline V gene encodes CDR1 SGHTA and CDR2 FQGNSA. CDR3 length: 15 residues.

V and J are TRBV5-5 and TRBJ2-7; D remains unclear. Trimming pared 0 bases from V and 4 bases from J, leaving 11 bases between. Looked up from germline, CDR1 is SGHKS and CDR2 is YYEKEE (reference sequence). The length of the CDR3 is 14 residues. CDR3 amino acids: CASSLAPRLYEQYF. The CDR3, as DNA: TGTGCCAGCAGCTTGGCACCCAGGCTTTACGAGCAGTACTTC.

For the CDR3, the DNA is TGTGCCAGCAGCTTAATGGGACAGCTGCCGAACTCTGGAAACACCATATATTTT. This gives the protein CASSLMGQLPNSGNTIYF. The chain uses TRBV7-6 and TRBJ1-3; 7 nucleotides agree with TRBD1. Per germline, CDR1 SGHVS and CDR2 FNYEAQ. The CDR3 contains 18 residues. The ends lost 2 bases at V and 0 bases at J; junction bases unmatched: 10.

This clone showed up just a few times. The J gene is TRBJ2-6, the V gene TRBV19; unclear D gene. Germline V gene data show CDR1 as LNHDA and CDR2 as SQIVND (reference sequence). The CDR3 is 15 residues long. V lost 8 bases, J lost 0 bases, and 11 bases lay in between. CDR3 residues: CASEEPSSGANVLTF. Written as DNA, the CDR3 is TGTGCCAGTGAGGAACCTTCCTCTGGGGCCAACGTCCTGACTTTC.

Only a few counts were recorded for this clone. This CDR3 is CASRRTGRPLTTEAFF. Here the CDR3 DNA reads TGCGCCAGCAGGCGGACCGGGAGGCCATTGACGACTGAAGCTTTCTTT. The chain links TRBV5-1 to TRBJ1-1; no definite D call. Germline lookup yields CDR1 SGHRS and CDR2 YFSETQ. V was shortened by 5 bases and J by 5 bases, with 22 bases between the two germline ends. The CDR3 is 16 amino acids.

V and J are TRBV6-6 and TRBJ1-2; TRBD1 matches at 7 bases. V dropped 5 bases and J dropped 5; count of bases not matched to a gene: 2. In germline, CDR1 is MNHNY, CDR2 SVGAGI (reference sequence). CDR3 length: 12 amino acids. For the CDR3, the DNA is TGTGCCAGCAGTACGACAGGGTATGGCTACACCTTC. Its protein is CASSTTGYGYTF.

The V and J genes are TRBV30 and TRBJ2-1, with 11 bases fitting TRBD2. Germline CDR1 GTSNPN, CDR2 SVGIG (reference sequence). Trimming removed 2 bases from V and 4 bases from J; junction bases left unmatched: 4. CDR3 length equals 15 residues. CDR3 protein: CAWSRLAGPYNEQFF. As DNA, the CDR3 is TGTGCCTGGAGTAGACTAGCGGGGCCATACAATGAGCAGTTCTTC.

J is TRBJ2-7 and V is TRBV5-1; 12 bases are shared with TRBD1. CDR3 length: 15 residues. The V segment lost 5 bases and the J segment 3 bases; nucleotides outside the gene matches: 6. Germline values: CDR1 SGHRS, CDR2 YFSETQ. The CDR3 sequence: CASRPGTGGFYEQYF. DNA of the CDR3: TGCGCCAGCAGGCCCGGGACAGGGGGCTTCTACGAGCAGTACTTC.

V and J are TRBV11-3 and TRBJ2-5; D gene ambiguous. V shed 1 base and J shed 3 bases, with 6 bases lying between them. Germline-derived CDR1 and CDR2 are SGHNT and YENEEA. The CDR3 contains 13 residues. CDR3 nucleotides: TGTGCCAGCAGCTTAGGGGCCAAAGAGACCCAGTACTTC. It specifies CASSLGAKETQYF.

The DNA of the CDR3 is TGTGCCAGCAGTTTTCTTTCGGACAAAACCTACGAGCAGTACTTC. Translated: CASSFLSDKTYEQYF. This sequence joins TRBV28 and TRBJ2-7; a possible D gene is TRBD1 (5 bases). V lost 3 bases to trimming and J lost 2 bases, with 14 bases between them. The CDR3 sequence is 15 residues long. Germline-derived CDR1 and CDR2 are MDHEN and SYDVKM.

The chain joins TRBV2 to TRBJ2-5; the D is unclear. The CDR3 loop spans 11 amino acids. Germline loops: CDR1 SNHLY, CDR2 FYNNEI. V was cut by 6 bases and J by 5 bases, with 7 bases left in between. The CDR3 DNA reads as TGTGCCAGCAGAGGGCAGGAGACCCAGTACTTC. Protein sequence: CASRGQETQYF.

The chain employs TRBV16 and TRBJ2-2, with D perhaps matching TRBD2 (6 bases). The germline CDR1 and CDR2 sequences are KGHSY and FQNENV. This CDR3 contains 16 residues. V was trimmed by 0 bases and J by 2 bases, leaving 10 bases between them. The CDR3 nucleotides read TGTGCCAGCAGCCAATCTGGAGGGGTAAACACCGGGGAGCTGTTTTTT. Translated, it gives CASSQSGGVNTGELFF.